This T cell receptor beta chain is drawn from a study of T cells after yellow fever vaccination. Study at large: The authors prepared low-cell-number fractions using SMART-Seq v4 Ultra Low Input.

The CDR3 loop spans 11 amino acids. V was pared by 8 bases and J by 14 bases, with 16 bases between. Germline values: CDR1 SEHNR, CDR2 FQNEAQ (reference sequence). A process of 5'RACE template switching, which added a universal primer site and UMIs, was used to make TCR cDNA. TCRdb itself ran the 5' RACE reads through MiXCR, one entry per CDR3 protein. The data show about 340,000 distinct CDR3 sequences, with 9.5% to 15% seen just once and about 3% held by the top ten. Points on this clonotype: This may arise from a read error, as a much more abundant clone is one base away.

The sequence derives from a man younger than 35 who received the YFV17D yellow fever vaccine. The chain is built from TRBV7-9 and TRBJ1-5; the D gene is possibly TRBD1 (6 bases). Sequencing was performed on CD4+ T cells sorted from PBMCs, taken 15 days after the yellow fever booster vaccination. CDR3 DNA: TGTGCCAGCCCCCGGGGGCAACCCAAGCATTTT. Protein: CASPRGQPKHF.